A single sample is the source of the 20 T cell receptor beta chains below, sequenced in a study of blood T cell repertoires in COVID-19. Clones were sequenced by immunoSEQ multiplex PCR, and TCRdb holds only the in-frame ones, with some missing. The sample yields a few hundred thousand clones, 70% to 90% seen once. Material: PBMCs or T cells enriched from blood (not recorded which). These receptor sequences come from a woman aged 30 to 39 who had recovered from COVID-19.

The genes are TRBV7-7 and TRBJ1-3; 7 bases are a match to TRBD1. The CDR3 contains 17 residues. Germline lookup yields CDR1 SSHAT and CDR2 FNYEAQ (reference sequence). DNA for the CDR3: TGTGCGCGACTTGGGACAGATGACAACTTCTCTGGAAACACCATATATTTT. Encoded protein: CARLGTDDNFSGNTIYF.

The rearrangement joins TRBV30 to TRBJ1-1; TRBD1 might be the D (6 bases). Germline CDR1 reads GTSNPN; CDR2 reads SVGIG (reference sequence). V was cut by 3 bases and J by 4 bases, with 18 bases left in between. The CDR3 consists of 15 residues. The CDR3: CAWRVEGGQTTEAFF. As DNA, the CDR3 is TGTGCCTGGAGGGTAGAGGGGGGGCAGACCACTGAAGCTTTCTTT.

The V gene is TRBV5-4, the J gene TRBJ2-3; 9 bases are a match to TRBD2. Trimming at V came to 4 bases and at J to 5 bases, leaving 11 bases not matched to a gene. Looked up from germline, CDR1 is SGHNT and CDR2 is YYREEE (reference sequence). CDR3 size: 16 residues. The CDR3 is CASSPVGRGGVDTQYF. The CDR3 DNA reads as TGTGCCAGCAGCCCGGTGGGGCGGGGGGGCGTAGATACGCAGTATTTT.

In regard to this clone: The sample holds other DNA sequences that translate to the same CDR3. The rearrangement joins TRBV7-2 to TRBJ1-5; tentative D call: TRBD1 (5 bases). Germline values: CDR1 SGHTA, CDR2 FQGNSA. Trimming pared 5 bases from V and 6 bases from J, leaving 11 bases between. The CDR3 consists of 13 residues. CDR3 DNA: TGTGCCAGCAGCCTGGACAATAGTCAGCCCCAGCATTTT. Translating gives CASSLDNSQPQHF. Variable domain in full (rest from reference TRBV7-2 and TRBJ1-5): GAGVSQSPSNKVTEKGKDVELRCDPISGHTALYWYRQSLGQGLEFLIYFQGNSAPDKSGLPSDRFSAERTGGSVSTLTIQRTQQEDSAVYLCASSLDNSQPQHFGDGTRLSIL.

The V and J genes are TRBV7-2 and TRBJ1-3; TRBD1 matches 7 bases. Looked up from germline, CDR1 is SGHTA and CDR2 is FQGNSA. V shed 1 base, J shed 4 bases, and the junction held 4 bases outside the gene matches. The CDR3 covers 15 residues. The CDR3 coding sequence is TGTGCCAGCAGCTTAGAAGCAGGGGGAGGAAACACCATATATTTT. Amino acid sequence: CASSLEAGGGNTIYF.

The chain links TRBV9 to TRBJ2-7, with D possibly matching TRBD1 (6 bases). Trimming took 0 bases from V and 2 from J, leaving 12 bases between them. Germline CDR1 SGDLS, CDR2 YYNGEE. The CDR3 runs 15 residues. The CDR3, as DNA: TGTGCCAGCAGCGTAGACGGACAGAGCACCTACGAGCAGTACTTC. It specifies CASSVDGQSTYEQYF.

A word on this clone: A much bigger clone sits one base away, suggesting this may be a read error. The rearrangement links TRBV9 to TRBJ1-1, with D possibly matching TRBD1 (6 bases). CDR1 and CDR2 from the germline V gene are SGDLS and YYNGEE. The V gene lost 4 bases and the J gene lost 1 base, with 8 bases spanning the gap. There are 13 residues in the CDR3. The CDR3 is CASSSTGNTEAFF. DNA for the CDR3: TGTGCCAGCAGCTCGACAGGGAACACTGAAGCTTTCTTT.

The chain recombines TRBV2 with TRBJ2-7; 10 bases fit TRBD1. The germline V gene encodes CDR1 SNHLY and CDR2 FYNNEI. The CDR3 has 14 residues. The V gene end was trimmed by 8 bases and the J gene end by 6 bases; junction bases not matched to a gene: 10. The CDR3 region has the DNA TGTGCCAGCTGCACCGGGACAGGGGTTTGCGAGCAGTACTTC. It encodes CASCTGTGVCEQYF.

In this sample, this clone turned up once. The CDR3 spells CASSTSGGSYEQYF. The CDR3 DNA reads TGTGCCAGCAGTACTAGCGGGGGCTCCTACGAGCAGTACTTC. The chain recombines TRBV2 with TRBJ2-7, with TRBD2 matching 11 bases. The CDR3 spans 14 residues. CDR1 is SNHLY and CDR2 is FYNNEI in the germline V gene. The junction had 0 bases not matched to a gene; V was cut back by 5 bases and J by 0 bases.

Of note for this clone: This sample also contains other DNA sequences that code for the same CDR3. The genes are TRBV2 and TRBJ1-2; D unclear. Looked up from germline, CDR1 is SNHLY and CDR2 is FYNNEI. The CDR3 length is 12 residues. Trimming removed 4 bases at V and 8 bases at J, with 11 bases between. The CDR3 DNA is TGTGCCAGCAGTGTTGGAGCTCGGGGCTACACCTTC. Translating it yields CASSVGARGYTF.

The chain is built from TRBV24-1 and TRBJ2-3; TRBD1 is a possible D gene (5 bases). The V end was cut by 5 bases, the J end by 5 bases, with 16 bases between. Germline assignment: CDR1 KGHDR and CDR2 SFDVKD. The CDR3 runs to 15 residues. CDR3 nucleotides: TGTGCCACCAGTGGCTCTAAGGGGTGGGAAGATACGCAGTATTTT. It codes for CATSGSKGWEDTQYF.

The chain uses TRBV2 and TRBJ1-5; TRBD1 is a possible D gene (6 bases). Trimming took off 3 bases at V and 9 bases at J, with 12 bases between the two ends. There are 13 residues in the CDR3. The germline gives CDR1 SNHLY, CDR2 FYNNEI. The CDR3 spells CASSDGTKSPQHF. For the CDR3, the DNA is TGTGCCAGCAGTGACGGGACAAAGTCGCCCCAGCATTTT.

The chain employs TRBV24-1 and TRBJ2-2; D is ambiguous. The CDR3 contains 13 residues. The germline V gene encodes CDR1 KGHDR and CDR2 SFDVKD. V was shortened by 9 bases and J by 0 bases, with 7 bases between the two germline ends. The CDR3 is CATESPNTGELFF. The CDR3 DNA reads TGTGCCACCGAGAGCCCGAACACCGGGGAGCTGTTTTTT.

The chain couples TRBV2 to TRBJ2-7; 14 nucleotides match TRBD2. CDR3 length: 21 residues. V lost 10 bases and J lost 4; bases outside the gene matches: 27. Germline V gene sequence: CDR1 SNHLY, CDR2 FYNNEI. This CDR3 reads CANPHEWPPSPTSGGAYEQYF. Here the CDR3 DNA reads TGTGCCAACCCTCACGAGTGGCCACCCTCCCCGACTAGCGGGGGGGCTTACGAGCAGTACTTC.

This clone was recorded a few times. The chain recombines TRBV7-8 with TRBJ1-6; TRBD1 matches 9 bases. The CDR3 spans 14 residues. CDR1 is SGHVS and CDR2 is FQNEAQ in the germline V gene. The V segment lost 5 bases and the J segment 10 bases; nucleotides outside the gene matches: 6. The CDR3 sequence is CASSTGQGGSPLHF. The CDR3 coding sequence is TGTGCCAGCAGCACGGGACAGGGAGGGTCACCCCTCCACTTT. Full variable domain (remainder filled in from reference TRBV7-8 and TRBJ1-6): GAGVSQSPRYKVAKRGQDVALRCDPISGHVSLFWYQQALGQGPEFLTYFQNEAQLDKSGLPSDRFFAERPEGSVSTLKIQRTQQEDSAVYLCASSTGQGGSPLHFGNGTRLTVT.

The V and J genes are TRBV9 and TRBJ2-7, with 9 bases matching TRBD1. V trimming: 0 bases; J trimming: 5 bases; junction bases outside the gene matches: 6. CDR3 length: 15 residues. CDR1 and CDR2 from the germline V gene are SGDLS and YYNGEE. The CDR3 DNA reads TGTGCCAGCAGCGTAGGAGGGACAGGGTATCACGAGCAGTACTTC. As protein: CASSVGGTGYHEQYF.

The chain employs TRBV9 and TRBJ1-1, with unresolved D. The V gene's germline CDR1 is SGDLS and CDR2 YYNGEE. V lost 0 bases to trimming and J lost 1 base, with 10 bases between them. This CDR3 is 15 amino acids long. This CDR3 is CASSVAPSGNTEAFF. CDR3 DNA: TGTGCCAGCAGCGTAGCCCCGAGCGGGAACACTGAAGCTTTCTTT.

The V call is TRBV7-9, the J call TRBJ1-4; D not certain. V was clipped by 4 bases and J by 8 bases, with 11 bases between them. Per germline, CDR1 SEHNR and CDR2 FQNEAQ (reference sequence). This CDR3 spans 13 amino acids. DNA of the CDR3: TGTGCCAGCAGCTCCTCAGGTTCCGAAAAACTGTTTTTT. Translating it yields CASSSSGSEKLFF. Combining the CDR3 with reference TRBV7-9 and TRBJ1-4 gives the whole variable domain DTGVSQNPRHKITKRGQNVTFRCDPISEHNRLYWYRQTLGQGPEFLTYFQNEAQLEKSRLLSDRFSAERPKGSFSTLEIQRTEQGDSAMYLCASSSSGSEKLFFGSGTQLSVL.

This clone is a singleton in its sample. The chain couples TRBV30 to TRBJ1-1, with TRBD1 matching over 7 bases. Germline trimming cut 4 bases from V and 4 bases from J; bases unmatched to any gene: 6. The CDR3 sequence is 13 residues long. Germline V gives CDR1 GTSNPN, CDR2 SVGIG (reference sequence). The CDR3 DNA sequence: TGTGCCTGGATTGCAGGGGGTCGCACTGAAGCTTTCTTT. This gives the protein CAWIAGGRTEAFF.

V and J are TRBV4-2 and TRBJ2-1; maybe TRBD1 (6 bases). The CDR3 contains 14 residues. Between the trimmed V and J ends, which lost 0 bases and 5 bases, there was a span of 8 bases. Germline values: CDR1 LGHNA, CDR2 YNFKEQ. The CDR3 DNA reads as TGTGCCAGCAGCCAAGATTGGACAGACAATGAGCAGTTCTTC. Translating gives CASSQDWTDNEQFF.